Below, one T cell receptor (beta chain) is given with its context. Its matching antigen is unknown. This sample was taken from a study of neoadjuvant nivolumab and ipilimumab in lung cancer. The study, taken as a whole, reports: Only two of four nivolumab-treated tumors gained richness and clonality by surgery.

Trimming took off 11 bases at V and 4 bases at J, with 17 bases between the two ends. Per the germline V gene, CDR1 is MNHEY and CDR2 is SVGAGI. The length of the CDR3 is 13 residues. Libraries were prepared by immunoSEQ multiplex PCR; TCRdb keeps only in-frame clonotypes and omits some of them. The sample carries around 7,700 clones, roughly three quarters recorded once. The chain is built from TRBV6-5 and TRBJ1-2; perhaps TRBD1 as D (5 bases). The starting material was adjacent normal lung tissue, obtained after neoadjuvant nivolumab, alone or with ipilimumab, at or shortly before surgery. This TCR derives from an adult with non-small cell lung cancer. CDR3 residues: CASNGGRGYGYTF. The CDR3 bases are TGTGCCTCCAACGGGGGGAGGGGCTATGGCTACACCTTC.